The clone carrying this TCR beta chain was counted between two and nine times. What it recognizes is unknown. The CDR3 contains 14 residues. CDR1 is SGHRS, CDR2 YFSETQ, per germline. V lost 0 bases, J lost 4 bases, and 9 bases lay in between. This sample is part of a study of human T cells and chemical hapten exposure. Time point described: patch test 3, about 24 weeks after DPC sensitization. The treatment is: therapeutic diphenylcyclopropenone sensitization with weekly scalp DPC. Whole-study findings and limits: Sensitizing to DPC left TCRs with a frequency above 1 in 1000 unaltered.

Via MiXCR, TCRdb re-called the RACE reads, giving one row per CDR3 protein. The top ten hold 2% to 3% of the sample, which has just under 65,000 distinct CDR3 sequences, 9.5% to 12% seen once. The clonotype was recovered from a young woman with alopecia areata. Some clones in this sample may be carry-over from other donors' samples. The chain combines TRBV5-1 with TRBJ2-3; D is ambiguous. This material consisted of whole blood, taken in connection with sensitization to the hapten diphenylcyclopropenone (DPC). The CDR3 loop is CASSLVSGPDTQYF. The CDR3, as DNA: TGCGCCAGCAGCTTGGTATCGGGTCCAGATACGCAGTATTTT.